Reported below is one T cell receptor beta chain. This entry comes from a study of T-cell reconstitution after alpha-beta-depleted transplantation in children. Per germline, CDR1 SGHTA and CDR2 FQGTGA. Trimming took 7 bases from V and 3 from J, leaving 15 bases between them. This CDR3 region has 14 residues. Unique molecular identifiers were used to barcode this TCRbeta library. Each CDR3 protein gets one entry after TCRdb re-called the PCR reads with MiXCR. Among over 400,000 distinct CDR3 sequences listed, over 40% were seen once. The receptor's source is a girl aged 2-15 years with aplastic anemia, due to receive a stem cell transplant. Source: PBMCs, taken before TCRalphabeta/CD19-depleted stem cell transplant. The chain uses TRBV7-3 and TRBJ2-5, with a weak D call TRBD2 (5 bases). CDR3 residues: CASKGHPGEETQYF. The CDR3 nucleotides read TGTGCCAGCAAGGGCCACCCCGGGGAAGAGACCCAGTACTTC.